Following are 18 T cell receptor beta chains from one sample sequenced in a study of shared clonotypes between healthy human individuals. Method: immunoSEQ multiplex PCR; TCRdb's copy keeps in-frame clones and lacks some. Among roughly 110,000 clones listed, about two thirds were seen once. Sequencing was done on a sample of memory CD8+ T cells sorted from blood. Subset defined: CD45RO+ cells pooled with CCR7-negative TemRA cells. The receptors were sampled from a woman in her thirties in good health.

The CDR3 here is CASSLGPSKAYEQYF. For the CDR3, the DNA is TGTGCCAGCAGCTTAGGACCTAGCAAGGCGTACGAGCAGTACTTC. V gene TRBV7-6 combines with J gene TRBJ2-7, with a weak D call TRBD2 (5 bases). Germline CDR1 is SGHVS and CDR2 is FNYEAQ. Between the trimmed V and J ends, which lost 1 base and 4 bases, there was a span of 14 bases. The CDR3 is 15 residues long.

The rearrangement links TRBV5-1 to TRBJ2-5; 7 bases are shared with TRBD1. V lost 0 bases and J lost 4; bases outside the gene matches: 6. The CDR3 spans 15 residues. The V gene's germline CDR1 is SGHRS and CDR2 YFSETQ. CDR3 in amino acids: CASSLGDRDRETQYF. In nucleotides, the CDR3 is TGCGCCAGCAGCTTGGGCGACAGGGATAGAGAGACCCAGTACTTC.

This clone came up many times. Other DNA sequences from this sample encode an identical CDR3 as well. This rearrangement joins TRBV27 to TRBJ2-2; D is unclear. Germline V gives CDR1 MNHEY, CDR2 SMNVEV (reference sequence). V was clipped by 5 bases and J by 4 bases, with 5 bases between them. The CDR3 length is 12 residues. CDR3 loop: CASSPLTGELFF. CDR3 sequence (DNA): TGTGCCAGCAGTCCCCTCACCGGGGAGCTGTTTTTT.

This clone was detected only a few times. This chain connects TRBV15 to TRBJ2-7; D may be TRBD1 (6 bases). The germline V and J ends were trimmed by 3 bases and 4 bases, with 19 bases remaining between them. Germline V gene sequence: CDR1 LNHNV, CDR2 YYDKDF (reference sequence). CDR3 length: 16 amino acids. CDR3 coding DNA: TGTGCCACCAGCAGGGGTTGGGCAGGGGCGAAATACGAGCAGTACTTC. It specifies CATSRGWAGAKYEQYF.

This clone was seen a few times. At the DNA level, this CDR3 is encoded by other sequences in the same sample as well. The V and J genes are TRBV11-2 and TRBJ2-1, with 8 bases that match TRBD2. The CDR3 runs to 15 residues. Trimming at V came to 2 bases and at J to 2 bases, leaving 2 bases not matched to a gene. Germline values: CDR1 SGHAT, CDR2 FQNNGV. The CDR3 protein is CASSLTGGPYNEQFF. CDR3 nucleotides: TGTGCCAGCAGCTTAACGGGAGGGCCCTACAATGAGCAGTTCTTC.

CDR3 loop: CASSSLGGRNTDTQYF. The CDR3 DNA reads as TGTGCCAGCAGCTCCCTGGGAGGGCGAAACACAGATACGCAGTATTTT. The chain combines TRBV7-2 with TRBJ2-3, with 7 bases fitting TRBD2. Germline V CDR1 and CDR2: SGHTA, FQGNSA. J lost 2 bases, V lost 4 bases, and 9 bases had no gene match. The CDR3 has 16 residues.

The chain has TRBV11-2 and TRBJ1-1; D is ambiguous. The CDR3 covers 13 residues. The V end lost 0 bases, the J end lost 2 bases, and 4 bases lay between the germline ends. Germline assignment: CDR1 SGHAT and CDR2 FQNNGV. CDR3 nucleotide sequence: TGTGCCAGCAGCTTAGAAGAAAACACTGAAGCTTTCTTT. Protein sequence: CASSLEENTEAFF.

The V and J genes are TRBV7-3 and TRBJ2-3; 7 bases line up with TRBD2. Per germline, CDR1 SGHTA and CDR2 FQGTGA. CDR3 length equals 14 residues. V shed 2 bases, J shed 1 base, and the junction held 0 bases outside the gene matches. CDR3 in DNA: TGTGCCAGCAGCTTACTAGCGGGCACAGATACGCAGTATTTT. Translated: CASSLLAGTDTQYF.

The chain recombines TRBV7-4 with TRBJ1-1, with no clear D. Germline CDR1 reads SGHVT; CDR2 reads SQSDAQ. Trimming removed 1 base from V and 0 bases from J, with 15 bases in between. The CDR3 covers 17 residues. The CDR3 bases are TGTGCCAGCAGCTTAGATCCCCATAGCCTAATGAACACTGAAGCTTTCTTT. As protein: CASSLDPHSLMNTEAFF.

V and J are TRBV2 and TRBJ1-2; possible D gene TRBD1, 5 bases. Trimming took 4 bases from V and 7 from J, leaving 19 bases between them. Germline lookup yields CDR1 SNHLY and CDR2 FYNNEI. The CDR3 totals 15 residues. The chain's CDR3 is CASSVGVPPQGGYTF. In DNA form, the CDR3 reads TGTGCCAGCAGTGTCGGGGTCCCGCCGCAGGGTGGCTACACCTTC.

This clone has a handful of counts. V usage is TRBV7-9 and J usage is TRBJ2-5; 7 nucleotides agree with TRBD1. This CDR3 region has 14 residues. J was trimmed by 5 bases and V by 5 bases; bases with no gene match: 8. Germline CDR1 SEHNR, CDR2 FQNEAQ (reference sequence). CDR3 DNA: TGTGCCAGCAGCAACCGCCTACAGGGGGAGACCCAGTACTTC. Translating gives CASSNRLQGETQYF.

V usage is TRBV4-1 and J usage is TRBJ2-5, with D tentatively TRBD1 (6 bases). CDR3 length: 17 residues. The germline V and J ends were trimmed by 0 bases and 3 bases, with 17 bases remaining between them. In germline, CDR1 is MGHRA, CDR2 YSYEKL. The DNA of the CDR3 is TGCGCCAGCAGCCAAGATAACAGGGTAGGGTTGGAAGAGACCCAGTACTTC. It is translated as CASSQDNRVGLEETQYF.

The rearrangement joins TRBV4-1 to TRBJ2-5, with 11 nucleotides matching TRBD2. Trimming cost V 1 base and J 11 bases; bases outside gene matches: 6. The CDR3 sequence is 14 residues long. CDR1 is MGHRA, CDR2 YSYEKL, per germline. This CDR3 is CASSQGLAGREQYF. CDR3 bases: TGCGCCAGCAGCCAAGGACTAGCGGGGAGGGAGCAGTACTTC.

This clone was detected only once. The chain links TRBV27 to TRBJ2-3, with 7 bases lining up with TRBD1. Germline loops: CDR1 MNHEY, CDR2 SMNVEV (reference sequence). The CDR3 spans 15 residues. J was trimmed by 5 bases and V by 6 bases; bases with no gene match: 11. CDR3 protein: CASRKGFQGEDTQYF. CDR3 coding DNA: TGTGCCAGCAGGAAGGGATTTCAGGGGGAAGATACGCAGTATTTT.

The chain links TRBV7-3 to TRBJ2-1; D is ambiguous. The CDR3 extends over 16 amino acids. Trimming stripped 5 bases from V and 0 bases from J, with 14 bases between. Germline CDR1 SGHTA, CDR2 FQGTGA. CDR3 sequence (DNA): TGTGCCAGCAGCAAAGGAGACTGGAGCTCCTACAATGAGCAGTTCTTC. It encodes CASSKGDWSSYNEQFF.

The chain couples TRBV28 to TRBJ2-7; D is possibly TRBD2 (6 bases). V dropped 6 bases and J dropped 0 bases, with 24 bases sitting between them. The germline gives CDR1 MDHEN, CDR2 SYDVKM. CDR3 length: 18 amino acids. In nucleotides, the CDR3 is TGTGCCAGCAGATCGGGACTCTGGGGACTCCTGAGCTCCTACGAGCAGTACTTC. Translated: CASRSGLWGLLSSYEQYF.

The chain recombines TRBV4-1 with TRBJ2-3; D may correspond to TRBD1 or TRBD2 (5 bases each). Looked up from germline, CDR1 is MGHRA and CDR2 is YSYEKL. The CDR3 covers 18 residues. V lost 2 bases to trimming and J lost 5 bases, with 23 bases between them. The CDR3 loop is CASSQTTTWGTRGDTQYF. CDR3 nucleotides: TGCGCCAGCAGCCAAACGACGACTTGGGGGACCCGAGGAGATACGCAGTATTTT.

This chain links TRBV7-1 with TRBJ1-2; D ambiguous. TRBV7-1 is placed among ORFs of uncertain function. The CDR3 contains 14 residues. The V end was cut by 4 bases, the J end by 4 bases, with 13 bases between. DNA of the CDR3: TGTGCCAGCAGCTTAGGTTCAGCCGGCTATGGCTACACCTTC. Protein sequence: CASSLGSAGYGYTF.